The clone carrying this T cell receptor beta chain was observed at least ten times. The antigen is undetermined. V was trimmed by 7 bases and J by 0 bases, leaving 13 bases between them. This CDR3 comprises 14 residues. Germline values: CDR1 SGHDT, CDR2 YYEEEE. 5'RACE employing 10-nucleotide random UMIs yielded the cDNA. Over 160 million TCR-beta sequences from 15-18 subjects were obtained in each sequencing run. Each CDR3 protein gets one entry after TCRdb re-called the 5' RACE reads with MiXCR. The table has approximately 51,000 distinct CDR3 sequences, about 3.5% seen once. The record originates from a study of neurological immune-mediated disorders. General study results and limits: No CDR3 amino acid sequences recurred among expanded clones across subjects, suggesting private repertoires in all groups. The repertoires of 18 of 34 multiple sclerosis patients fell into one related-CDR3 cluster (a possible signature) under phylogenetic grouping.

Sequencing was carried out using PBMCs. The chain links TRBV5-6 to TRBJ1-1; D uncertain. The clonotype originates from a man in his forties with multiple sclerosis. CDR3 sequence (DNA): TGTGCCAGCGGATCGCCTTTTATGAACACTGAAGCTTTCTTT. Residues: CASGSPFMNTEAFF.